This T cell receptor (beta chain) was identified during a study of identical twins (dated by TCRdb to about 2016). A note on the overall study: The study deep-sequenced TCR alpha and beta repertoires from monozygotic twins, unrelated adults of various ages and cord blood to test whether fetal clonotypes persist. To rule out contamination, replicate twin experiments were performed at different times with different library preparation protocols.

Every donor in the study was a healthy Caucasian. The germline ends are 6 bases apart after V is trimmed by 2 bases and J by 3 bases. There are 12 amino acids in the CDR3, from cysteine to phenylalanine inclusive. CDR3 DNA only is kept here, 36 bases in frame from base 1. From a lookup of the germline V gene, CDR1 and CDR2 are SQVTM and ANQGSEA. Results the study describes overall, beyond this receptor: Zero-insertion analyses could be partly confounded by invariant T cells such as MAIT and iNKT, although diverse VJ usage argued against such confounding for most clonotypes. Fewer insertions were carried by abundant cord blood beta clonotypes; a weaker similar trend was observed in young adult naive repertoires, while no such trend was observed in memory repertoires. Because the same donors could not be followed over many years, conclusions were based on cross-sectional statistical analysis. Excess twin sharing in beta out-of-frame sequences was weaker because fewer shared sequences lowered the signal-to-noise ratio. In monozygotic twins, recombination models systematically underestimated out-of-frame TCR alpha sharing, but the models matched the sharing seen between unrelated individuals. Compared with coincidental sharing between unrelated individuals, out-of-frame TCR alpha sequences shared between twins had an excess of sequences with low generation probability.

Ten or more counts support this clonotype. The antigen this receptor binds is unknown. The sample holds no much larger clone one base away, and base qualities are not on file. Library preparation employed 5' RACE. This sample was sequenced with an Illumina HiSeq 2000. A universal primer binding site was added through template switching, and the final cDNA carried a unique molecular identifier so that TCR cDNA molecules could be counted accurately. First-strand cDNA for TCR alpha and beta chains was synthesized from specific primers in the conserved constant-segment region. Each cDNA library was double barcoded, with a SMART-Mk sample barcode plus Illumina barcodes, to control for contamination. Two successive PCR steps introduced TruSeq adapter sequences along with Illumina sample barcodes. Sequencing of the TCR alpha and beta cDNA libraries was done on the Illumina HiSeq platform using custom primers. Under the source paper's analysis protocol: Raw reads were processed with MiGEC to extract unique molecular identifiers, and MiXCR was used to determine CDR3 positions. Recombination models were inferred per individual with the repgenHMM and IGoR tools using an EM algorithm. The tcR package in R was used for shared clonotype analysis, with sharing normalized by the product of cloneset sizes. To study raw recombination without the effects of thymic and clonal selection, out-of-frame nonproductive sequences were analyzed. The raw public reads went through TCRdb reprocessing: fastp at Q25, MiXCR clone calling, in-frame beta chains kept. All rows with the same CDR3 protein become a single entry with the most common DNA and genes. TCRdb's processing, not the authors', yielded these V and J calls. This sample lists around 1.7 million distinct CDR3 sequences; around 33% were detected once. Jointly, the top ten make up 0.25% to 0.3% of the sample.

Input material: cord blood. This receptor was taken from a newborn girl in good health. The rearranged segments are TRBV29-1 and TRBJ2-3, with the D gene not confidently named. The CDR3: CSVELGTDTQYF. DNA sequence: TGCAGCGTTGAACTAGGGACAGATACGCAGTATTTT.